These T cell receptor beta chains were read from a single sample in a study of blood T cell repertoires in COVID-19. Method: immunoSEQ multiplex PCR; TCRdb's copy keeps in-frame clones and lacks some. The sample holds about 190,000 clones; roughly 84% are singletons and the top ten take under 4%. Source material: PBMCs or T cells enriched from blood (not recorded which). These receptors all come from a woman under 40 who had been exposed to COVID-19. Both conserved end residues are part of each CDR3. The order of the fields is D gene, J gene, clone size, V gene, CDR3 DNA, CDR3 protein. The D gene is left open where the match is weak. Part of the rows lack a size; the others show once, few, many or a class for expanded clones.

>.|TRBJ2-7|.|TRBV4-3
TGCGCCAGCAGCCAAGAGGCAGGGACATACTACGAGCAGTACTTC
CASSQEAGTYYEQYF
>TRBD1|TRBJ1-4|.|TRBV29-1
TGCAGCGTTGATGGGACAGGGTCGGGGGAAAAACTGTTTTTT
CSVDGTGSGEKLFF
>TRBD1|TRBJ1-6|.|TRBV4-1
TGCGCCAGCAGAATGGACAGGGGGCCAGTCGGTTCCTATAATTCACCCCTCCACTTT
CASRMDRGPVGSYNSPLHF
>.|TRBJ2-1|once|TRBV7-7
TGTGCCGTTACCCGGAGCTCCTACAATGAGCAGTTCTTC
CAVTRSSYNEQFF
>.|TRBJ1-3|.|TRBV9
TGTGCCAGCAGCGTAGATGGGAGCTCTGGAAACACCATATATTTT
CASSVDGSSGNTIYF
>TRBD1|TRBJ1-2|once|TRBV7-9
TGTGCCAGCAGCATAACCGGGACAGGGTACTATGGCTACACCTTC
CASSITGTGYYGYTF
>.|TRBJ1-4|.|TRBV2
TGTGCCAGCAGGCTCCAGGGTCCAACTAATGAAAAACTGTTTTTT
CASRLQGPTNEKLFF
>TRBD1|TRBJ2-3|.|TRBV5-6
TGTGCCAGCAGCTTCAGGGGGAACACAGATACGCAGTATTTT
CASSFRGNTDTQYF
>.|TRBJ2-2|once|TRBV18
TGTGCCAGCTCAGTGTTTGATACAGTGAACACCGGGGAGCTGTTTTTT
CASSVFDTVNTGELFF
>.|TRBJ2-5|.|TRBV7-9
TGTGCCAGCAGCTTAGTGGGGGGTCAAGAGACCCAGTACTTC
CASSLVGGQETQYF
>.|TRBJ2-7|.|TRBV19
TGTGCCAGTAGCCCGAGGTTGAGCTCCTACGAGCAGTACTTC
CASSPRLSSYEQYF
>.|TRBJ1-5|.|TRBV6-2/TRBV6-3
TGTGCCAGCAGTTACGCAGGGGAGTCGGGTCAGCCCCAGCATTTT
CASSYAGESGQPQHF
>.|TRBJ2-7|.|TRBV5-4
TGTGCCAGCAGCTTGCCGAACGGCGAGCAGTACTTC
CASSLPNGEQYF
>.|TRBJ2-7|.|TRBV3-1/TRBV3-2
TGTGCCAGCAGCCAAGGCGCGCAGGGCTACGAGCAGTACTTC
CASSQGAQGYEQYF
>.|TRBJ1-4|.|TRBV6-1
TGTGCCAGCAGTGAGCAGGTCCTTGAAAAACTGTTTTTT
CASSEQVLEKLFF
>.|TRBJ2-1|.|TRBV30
TGTGCCTGGAGCGGTAGCTCCTACAATGAGCAGTTCTTC
CAWSGSSYNEQFF
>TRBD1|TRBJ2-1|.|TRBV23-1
TGCGCCAGCAGGGGACAGCTGCTAGAGGAGCAGTTCTTC
CASRGQLLEEQFF
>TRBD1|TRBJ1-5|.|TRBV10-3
TGTGCCATCAGTGATTATCCAGGGGGTGATAAGCAGCCCCAGCATTTT
CAISDYPGGDKQPQHF
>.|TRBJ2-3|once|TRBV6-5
TGTGCCAGCAGTATACAGTACACAGATACGCAGTATTTT
CASSIQYTDTQYF
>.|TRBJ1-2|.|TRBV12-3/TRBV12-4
TGTGCCAGCAGTTTAGACAGTAACTATGGCTACACCTTC
CASSLDSNYGYTF
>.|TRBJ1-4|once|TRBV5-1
TGCGCCAGCAGCTTATCGGGTGAAAAACTGTTTTTT
CASSLSGEKLFF
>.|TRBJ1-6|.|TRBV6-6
TGTGCCAGCATTGAGCGGACAGAAAATTCACCCCTCCACTTT
CASIERTENSPLHF
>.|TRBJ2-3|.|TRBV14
TGTGCCAGTCAGATCCCTGGCACAGATACGCAGTATTTT
CASQIPGTDTQYF
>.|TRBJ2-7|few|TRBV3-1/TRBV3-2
TGTGCCAGCAGCCAGGGGGGAGCCTACGAGCAGTACTTC
CASSQGGAYEQYF
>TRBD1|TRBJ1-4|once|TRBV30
TGTGCCTGGATGGTGCGGGACAGGGAGGGTGAAAAACTGTTTTTT
CAWMVRDREGEKLFF